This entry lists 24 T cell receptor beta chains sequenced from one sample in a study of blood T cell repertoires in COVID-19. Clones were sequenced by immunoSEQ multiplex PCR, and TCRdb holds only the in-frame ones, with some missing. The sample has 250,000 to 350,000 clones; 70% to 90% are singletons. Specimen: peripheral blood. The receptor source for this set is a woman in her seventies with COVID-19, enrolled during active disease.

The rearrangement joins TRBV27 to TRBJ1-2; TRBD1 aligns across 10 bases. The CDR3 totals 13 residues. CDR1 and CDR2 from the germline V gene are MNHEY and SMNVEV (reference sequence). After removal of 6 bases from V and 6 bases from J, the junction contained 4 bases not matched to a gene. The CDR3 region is CASRSGQGNGYTF. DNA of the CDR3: TGTGCCAGCAGGTCGGGACAGGGGAATGGCTACACCTTC.

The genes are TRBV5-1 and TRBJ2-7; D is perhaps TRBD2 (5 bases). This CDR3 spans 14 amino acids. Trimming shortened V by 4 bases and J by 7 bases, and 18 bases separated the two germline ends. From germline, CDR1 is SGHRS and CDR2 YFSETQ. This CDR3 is CASSPTANPGEQYF. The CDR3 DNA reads TGCGCCAGCAGCCCTACGGCTAACCCGGGGGAGCAGTACTTC.

The CDR3 region has the DNA TGCGCCAGCAGCCAGGTCCTGGCGGGGGGCTACAATGAGCAGTTCTTC. It is translated as CASSQVLAGGYNEQFF. J is TRBJ2-1 and V is TRBV4-1; 8 bases align to TRBD2. The CDR3 loop spans 16 amino acids. The J segment lost 3 bases and the V segment lost 3 bases, leaving 7 bases of the junction unmatched. Germline V gene sequence: CDR1 MGHRA, CDR2 YSYEKL.

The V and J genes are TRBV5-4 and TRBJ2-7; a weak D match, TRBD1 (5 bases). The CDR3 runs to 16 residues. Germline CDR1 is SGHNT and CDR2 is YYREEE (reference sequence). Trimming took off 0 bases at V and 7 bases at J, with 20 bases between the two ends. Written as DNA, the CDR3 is TGTGCCAGCAGCTTGGACGGGCTCCAGGGAAGTAGAGAGCAGTACTTC. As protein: CASSLDGLQGSREQYF. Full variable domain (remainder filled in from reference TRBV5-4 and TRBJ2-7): ETGVTQSPTHLIKTRGQQVTLRCSSQSGHNTVSWYQQALGQGPQFIFQYYREEENGRGNFPPRFSGLQFPNYSSELNVNALELDDSALYLCASSLDGLQGSREQYFGPGTRLTVT.

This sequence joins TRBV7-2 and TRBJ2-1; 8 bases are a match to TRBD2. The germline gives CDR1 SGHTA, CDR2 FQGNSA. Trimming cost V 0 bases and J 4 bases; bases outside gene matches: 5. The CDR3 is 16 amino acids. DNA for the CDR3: TGTGCCAGCAGCTTAGCGACGGGGGGGATATACAATGAGCAGTTCTTC. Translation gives CASSLATGGIYNEQFF.

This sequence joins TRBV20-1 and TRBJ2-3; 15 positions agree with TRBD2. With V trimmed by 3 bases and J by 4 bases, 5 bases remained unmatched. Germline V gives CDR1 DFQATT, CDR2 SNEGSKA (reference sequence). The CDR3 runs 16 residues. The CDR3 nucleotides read TGCAGTGCTAGTCGGACTAGCGGGGGGGTCCCAGATACGCAGTATTTT. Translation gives CSASRTSGGVPDTQYF.

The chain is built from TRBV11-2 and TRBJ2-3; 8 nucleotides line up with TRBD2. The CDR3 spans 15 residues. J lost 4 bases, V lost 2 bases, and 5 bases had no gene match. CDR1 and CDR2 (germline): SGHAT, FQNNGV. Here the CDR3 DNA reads TGTGCCAGCAGCTTAAACCCGGGGGGGCCAGATACGCAGTATTTT. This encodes CASSLNPGGPDTQYF.

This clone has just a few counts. This chain's CDR3 is CASSPALGSYNEQFF. CDR3 nucleotide sequence: TGTGCCAGCAGCCCCGCCCTAGGTTCCTACAATGAGCAGTTCTTC. This rearrangement joins TRBV7-2 to TRBJ2-1; D is uncertain. The V gene lost 5 bases and the J gene lost 1 base, with 12 bases spanning the gap. The CDR3 is 15 residues long. CDR1 SGHTA and CDR2 FQGNSA come from the germline V gene.

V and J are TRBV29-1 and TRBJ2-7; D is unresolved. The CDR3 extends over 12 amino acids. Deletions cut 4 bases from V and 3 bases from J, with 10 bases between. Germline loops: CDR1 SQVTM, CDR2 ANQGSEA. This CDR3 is CSVVSSDYEQYF. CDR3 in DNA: TGCAGCGTTGTTTCGTCAGACTACGAGCAGTACTTC.

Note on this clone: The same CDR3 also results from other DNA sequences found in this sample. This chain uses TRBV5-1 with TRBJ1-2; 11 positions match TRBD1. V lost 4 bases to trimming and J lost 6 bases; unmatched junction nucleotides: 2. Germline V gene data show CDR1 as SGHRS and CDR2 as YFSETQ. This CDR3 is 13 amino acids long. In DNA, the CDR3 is TGCGCCAGCAGCAGGACAGGGGGCGATGGCTACACCTTC. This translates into CASSRTGGDGYTF.

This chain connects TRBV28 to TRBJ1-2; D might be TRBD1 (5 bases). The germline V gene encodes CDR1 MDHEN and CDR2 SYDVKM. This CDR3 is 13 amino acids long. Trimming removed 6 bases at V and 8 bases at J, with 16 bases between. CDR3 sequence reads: CASRRQREDGYTF. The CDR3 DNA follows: TGTGCCAGCAGGCGACAGAGGGAGGACGGCTACACCTTC.

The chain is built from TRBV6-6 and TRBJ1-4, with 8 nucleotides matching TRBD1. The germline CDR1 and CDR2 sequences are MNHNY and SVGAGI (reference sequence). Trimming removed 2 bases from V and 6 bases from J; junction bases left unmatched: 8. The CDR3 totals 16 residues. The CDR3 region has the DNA TGTGCCAGCAGTTACCCGACAGGGGACTTCCATGAAAAACTGTTTTTT. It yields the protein CASSYPTGDFHEKLFF.

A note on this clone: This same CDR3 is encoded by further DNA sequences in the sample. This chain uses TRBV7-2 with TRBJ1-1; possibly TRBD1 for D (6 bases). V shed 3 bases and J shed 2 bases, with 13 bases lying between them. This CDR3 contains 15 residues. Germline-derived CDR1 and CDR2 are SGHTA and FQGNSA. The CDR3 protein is CASSFQTGGNTEAFF. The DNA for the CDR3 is TGTGCCAGCAGCTTTCAGACAGGTGGAAACACTGAAGCTTTCTTT.

Here the CDR3 DNA reads TGTGCCAGCAGTTACTCGTCAGTTAACACTGAAGCTTTCTTT. Protein sequence: CASSYSSVNTEAFF. V and J are TRBV6-2 or TRBV6-3 and TRBJ1-1; D is unresolved. Per germline, CDR1 MNHEY and CDR2 SVGEGT. This CDR3 contains 14 residues. Trimming took off 0 bases at V and 2 bases at J, with 7 bases between the two ends.

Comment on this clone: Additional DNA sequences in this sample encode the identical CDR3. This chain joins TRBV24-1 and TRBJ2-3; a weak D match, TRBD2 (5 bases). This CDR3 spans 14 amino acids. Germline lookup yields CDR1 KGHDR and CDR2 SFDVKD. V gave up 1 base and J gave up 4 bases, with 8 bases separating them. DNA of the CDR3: TGTGCCACCAGTGATTTCCGGGGTCCAGATACGCAGTATTTT. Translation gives CATSDFRGPDTQYF.

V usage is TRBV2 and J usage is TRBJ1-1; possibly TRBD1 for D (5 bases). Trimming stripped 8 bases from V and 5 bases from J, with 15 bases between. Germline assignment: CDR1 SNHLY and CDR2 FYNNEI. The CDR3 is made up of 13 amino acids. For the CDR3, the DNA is TGTGCCAGCGTGGGGCGGGGTTGGACTGAAGCTTTCTTT. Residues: CASVGRGWTEAFF.

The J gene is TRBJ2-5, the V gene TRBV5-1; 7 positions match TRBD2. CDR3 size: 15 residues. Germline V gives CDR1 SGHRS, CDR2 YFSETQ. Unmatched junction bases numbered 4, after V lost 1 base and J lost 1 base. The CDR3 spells CASSLTGTTQETQYF. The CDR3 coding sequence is TGCGCCAGCAGCTTGACCGGGACTACCCAAGAGACCCAGTACTTC.

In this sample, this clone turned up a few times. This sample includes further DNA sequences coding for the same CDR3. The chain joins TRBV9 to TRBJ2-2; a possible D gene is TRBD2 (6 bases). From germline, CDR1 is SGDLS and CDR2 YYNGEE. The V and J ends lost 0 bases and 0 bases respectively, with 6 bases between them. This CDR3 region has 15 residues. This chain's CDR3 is CASSVGGANTGELFF. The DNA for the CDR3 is TGTGCCAGCAGCGTAGGGGGGGCGAACACCGGGGAGCTGTTTTTT.

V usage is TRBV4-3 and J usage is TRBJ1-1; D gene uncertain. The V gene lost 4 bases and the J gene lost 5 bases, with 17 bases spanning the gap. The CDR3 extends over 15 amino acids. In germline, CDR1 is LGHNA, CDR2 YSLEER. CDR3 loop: CASSPGGTEWTEAFF. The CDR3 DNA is TGCGCCAGCAGCCCCGGAGGAACGGAGTGGACTGAAGCTTTCTTT.

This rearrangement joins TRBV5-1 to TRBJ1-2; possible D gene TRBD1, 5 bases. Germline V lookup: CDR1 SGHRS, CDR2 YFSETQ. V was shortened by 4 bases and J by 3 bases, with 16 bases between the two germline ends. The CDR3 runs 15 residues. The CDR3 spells CASSLPGGRDYGYTF. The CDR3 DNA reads TGCGCCAGCAGCCTTCCCGGGGGACGCGACTATGGCTACACCTTC.

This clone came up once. The CDR3 protein is CASSWAGNYEQYF. The CDR3 bases are TGTGCCAGCAGCTGGGCGGGGAACTACGAGCAGTACTTC. V gene TRBV5-4 combines with J gene TRBJ2-7, with D tentatively TRBD2 (6 bases). Germline V lookup: CDR1 SGHNT, CDR2 YYREEE (reference sequence). CDR3 length: 13 residues. V was pared by 3 bases and J by 3 bases, with 10 bases between.

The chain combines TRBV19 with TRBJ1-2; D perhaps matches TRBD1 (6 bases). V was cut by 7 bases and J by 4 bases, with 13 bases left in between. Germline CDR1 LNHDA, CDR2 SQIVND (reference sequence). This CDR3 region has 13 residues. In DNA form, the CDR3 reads TGTGCCAGTACTAGGGGACAAATCTATGGCTACACCTTC. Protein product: CASTRGQIYGYTF.

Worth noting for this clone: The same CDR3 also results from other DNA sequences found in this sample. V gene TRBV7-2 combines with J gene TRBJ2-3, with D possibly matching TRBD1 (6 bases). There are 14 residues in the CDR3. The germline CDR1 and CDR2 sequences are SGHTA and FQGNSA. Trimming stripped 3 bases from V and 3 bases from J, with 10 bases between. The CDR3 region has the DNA TGTGCCAGCAGCTTGGGCAGGGGAACAGATACGCAGTATTTT. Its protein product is CASSLGRGTDTQYF. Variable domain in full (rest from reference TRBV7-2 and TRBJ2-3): GAGVSQSPSNKVTEKGKDVELRCDPISGHTALYWYRQSLGQGLEFLIYFQGNSAPDKSGLPSDRFSAERTGGSVSTLTIQRTQQEDSAVYLCASSLGRGTDTQYFGPGTRLTVL.

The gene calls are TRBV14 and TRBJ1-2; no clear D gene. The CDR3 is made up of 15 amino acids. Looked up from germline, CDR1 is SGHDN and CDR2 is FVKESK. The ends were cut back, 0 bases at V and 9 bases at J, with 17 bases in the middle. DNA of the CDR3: TGTGCCAGCAGCCAAGATAGAGCGTCAACGAATAGCTACACCTTC. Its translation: CASSQDRASTNSYTF.